This T cell receptor (beta chain) was profiled in a study of blood T cell repertoires in COVID-19. Study-level information: There were acute and convalescent COVID-19 samples, and they came from the United States, Italy and Spain.

Data came from immunoSEQ multiplex PCR; TCRdb stores just in-frame clones and leaves some out. The sample includes approximately 70,000 clones, roughly 85% of them seen just once. The CDR3 has 12 amino acids. The V gene's germline CDR1 is MNHEY and CDR2 SMNVEV (reference sequence). V shed 6 bases and J 7 bases; nucleotides not matched to a gene: 3. The TCR sequence derives from a woman older than 75 with active or convalescent COVID-19. This chain connects TRBV27 to TRBJ2-7; 10 nucleotides line up with TRBD1. Sequencing used peripheral blood. The CDR3 coding sequence is TGTGCCAGCAGGTGGACAGGGGGTGAGCAGTACTTC. It encodes CASRWTGGEQYF.